The 14 T cell receptor beta chains given below trace back to one sample, sequenced in a study of cytomegalovirus exposure and HLA in healthy donors. This PCR relied on a set of 60 Vbeta primers and 13 Jbeta primers. Only in-frame clones appear in the TCRdb table, and some are missing; sequencing was by immunoSEQ multiplex PCR. Its clone listing holds more than 200,000 clones. The sequenced material came from PBMCs. These receptors originate from a woman between 25 and 40 years old in good health and CMV-seropositive.

The chain is built from TRBV5-1 and TRBJ1-1; 7 bases agree with TRBD1. Germline assignment: CDR1 SGHRS and CDR2 YFSETQ. The J segment lost 0 bases and the V segment lost 3 bases, leaving 14 bases of the junction unmatched. The CDR3 is 18 residues long. CDR3 amino acids: CASSSPEGALFMNTEAFF. The CDR3 DNA reads TGCGCCAGCAGCTCGCCCGAGGGGGCCCTGTTCATGAACACTGAAGCTTTCTTT.

On this clone: One junction end does not reproduce the germline sequence, and a read error may be involved. CDR3 bases: TGTGCCAGCCGAGGGTCAGGGGAAGATGCGCAGTATTTT. Its translation is CASRGSGEDAQYF. This chain connects TRBV6-1 to TRBJ2-3; tentative D call: TRBD1 (6 bases). Per the germline V gene, CDR1 is MNHNS and CDR2 is SASEGT. The CDR3 has 13 residues.

This chain uses TRBV18 with TRBJ1-1; D remains ambiguous. The ends were cut back, 2 bases at V and 2 bases at J, with 9 bases in the middle. The CDR3 runs 14 residues. CDR1 KGHSH and CDR2 LQKENI come from the germline V gene. CDR3 nucleotide sequence: TGTGCCAGCTCACCAGACACTTACAACACTGAAGCTTTCTTT. Encoded protein: CASSPDTYNTEAFF.

DNA for the CDR3: TGTGCCAGCAGCCGAGGGACAGGGGGGTACGAGCAGTACTTC. It codes for CASSRGTGGYEQYF. The chain links TRBV6-5 to TRBJ2-7, with TRBD1 matching 11 bases. Germline V CDR1 and CDR2: MNHEY, SVGAGI. The CDR3 contains 14 residues. The V segment lost 6 bases and the J segment 4 bases; nucleotides outside the gene matches: 5.

As concerns this clone: Additional DNA sequences in this sample encode the identical CDR3. The chain carries TRBV7-9 and TRBJ1-2; 10 bases map to TRBD1. V was pared by 4 bases and J by 8 bases, with 1 base of the junction left unmatched. The V gene's germline CDR1 is SEHNR and CDR2 FQNEAQ (reference sequence). This CDR3 is 12 amino acids long. The CDR3 reads CASSWDRGGYTF. CDR3 coding DNA: TGTGCCAGCAGCTGGGACAGGGGAGGCTACACCTTC.

The chain recombines TRBV11-2 with TRBJ2-7; 12 nucleotides agree with TRBD2. With 6 bases clipped from V and 4 bases from J, the junction kept 13 bases outside the gene matches. This CDR3 contains 17 residues. Germline V gene sequence: CDR1 SGHAT, CDR2 FQNNGV. CDR3 residues: CASRTSNPGLAGYEQYF. CDR3 nucleotides: TGTGCCAGCAGAACCTCAAACCCGGGACTAGCGGGTTACGAGCAGTACTTC.

The chain uses TRBV9 and TRBJ1-1; the match to TRBD1 covers 8 bases. CDR3 length: 13 amino acids. Trimming at V came to 6 bases and at J to 5 bases, leaving 6 bases not matched to a gene. The germline V gene has CDR1 SGDLS and CDR2 YYNGEE. CDR3 protein: CASNQQGGTEAFF. DNA for the CDR3: TGTGCCAGCAACCAACAGGGGGGTACTGAAGCTTTCTTT.

The chain combines TRBV14 with TRBJ1-1; 8 positions agree with TRBD1. J lost 1 base, V lost 4 bases, and 5 bases had no gene match. The CDR3 runs 15 residues. Germline lookup yields CDR1 SGHDN and CDR2 FVKESK. CDR3 protein: CASSLFRGRNTEAFF. The CDR3 region has the DNA TGTGCCAGCAGCCTATTCAGGGGGCGGAACACTGAAGCTTTCTTT.

As concerns this clone: Other DNA sequences in this specimen translate into the identical CDR3. The chain is built from TRBV19 and TRBJ1-1; D unclear. Trimming stripped 4 bases from V and 1 base from J, with 10 bases between. Germline-derived CDR1 and CDR2 are LNHDA and SQIVND (reference sequence). The CDR3 length is 14 residues. This CDR3 reads CASSTPRGNTEAFF. The CDR3 DNA follows: TGTGCCAGTAGTACCCCCAGAGGGAACACTGAAGCTTTCTTT.

This chain links TRBV28 with TRBJ1-5; D gene unclear. Trimming left V 2 bases short and J 2 bases short, with 10 bases between. Germline values: CDR1 MDHEN, CDR2 SYDVKM. The CDR3 is 15 amino acids. The chain's CDR3 is CASSLPVAGNQPQHF. DNA for the CDR3: TGTGCCAGCAGTTTACCGGTGGCGGGCAATCAGCCCCAGCATTTT.

The chain couples TRBV4-1 to TRBJ1-4, with TRBD1 identical over 7 bases. Trimming removed 4 bases from V and 8 bases from J; junction bases left unmatched: 10. The germline V gene encodes CDR1 MGHRA and CDR2 YSYEKL. The CDR3 spans 15 residues. The CDR3 reads CASSRLQGMGEKLFF. The CDR3 DNA follows: TGCGCCAGCAGCCGTTTACAGGGGATGGGGGAAAAACTGTTTTTT.

The rearrangement uses TRBV4-1 and TRBJ2-7, with a tentative D call TRBD1 (6 bases). Trimming shortened V by 1 base and J by 1 base, and 11 bases separated the two germline ends. Germline V gives CDR1 MGHRA, CDR2 YSYEKL. The CDR3 runs to 15 residues. The CDR3 sequence is CASSQAMTGSYEQYF. In nucleotides, the CDR3 is TGCGCCAGCAGCCAAGCTATGACAGGTTCCTACGAGCAGTACTTC.

The chain employs TRBV5-5 and TRBJ2-7; 9 bases map to TRBD2. With V trimmed by 6 bases and J by 5 bases, 9 bases remained unmatched. Germline V gene lookup returns CDR1 SGHKS and CDR2 YYEKEE (reference sequence). This CDR3 is built from 14 residues. The CDR3 protein is CASNPGTSTNEQYF. DNA for the CDR3: TGTGCCAGCAATCCCGGGACTAGCACGAACGAGCAGTACTTC.

About this clone itself: One end of the junction fails to match germline, which may point to a read error. This chain joins TRBV5-8 and TRBJ1-6, with no clear D. The CDR3 is 13 residues long. The germline V gene has CDR1 SGHTS and CDR2 YDEGEE. CDR3 region: CASSPRRDSPPHF. The CDR3 nucleotides read TGTGCCAGCAGCCCACGACGGGATTCACCCCCCCACTTT.